One and the same sample provided the 3 T cell receptor beta chains below, sequenced in a study of Graves' ophthalmopathy and Graves' hyperthyroidism. Amplified TCR beta CDR3 regions were obtained using RNA transcripts as template. The library came from an HTBI-primed first-round RT-PCR and a second-round multiplex PCR. TCRdb used MiXCR to reprocess the multiplex PCR reads, holding one entry per CDR3 protein. In the table there are a few hundred thousand distinct CDR3 sequences, less than 45% of which are singletons. The specimen sequenced was peripheral blood or thyroid tissue (not recorded which). All receptors come from an adult man with Graves' hyperthyroidism.

This chain links TRBV29-1 with TRBJ1-1; D call uncertain. CDR1 is SQVTM, CDR2 ANQGSEA, per germline. This CDR3 has 12 amino acids. With 8 bases removed from V and 2 bases from J, the gap between germline ends came to 12 bases. The CDR3 is CSLGPGNTEAFF. The CDR3 DNA follows: TGCAGCTTAGGACCGGGAAACACTGAAGCTTTCTTT.

The sample holds many counts of this clonotype. CDR3: CASSSLQDSSYEQYF. Here the CDR3 DNA reads TGTGCCAGCAGCTCCTTACAGGATAGCTCCTACGAGCAGTACTTC. V and J are TRBV7-9 and TRBJ2-7, with D tentatively TRBD1 (5 bases). V lost 4 bases to trimming and J lost 0 bases, with 13 bases between them. The V gene's germline CDR1 is SEHNR and CDR2 FQNEAQ (reference sequence). The CDR3 runs to 15 residues.

The chain has TRBV9 and TRBJ2-7, with D tentatively TRBD2 (5 bases). Between the trimmed V and J ends, which lost 2 bases and 7 bases, there was a span of 16 bases. The CDR3 covers 14 residues. The germline V gene has CDR1 SGDLS and CDR2 YYNGEE. CDR3: CASSVGSGVREQYF. CDR3 coding DNA: TGTGCCAGCAGCGTCGGGTCCGGGGTGAGGGAGCAGTACTTC.